The 15 T cell receptor beta chains below come from one sample, sequenced in a study of shared clonotypes between healthy human individuals. Only CD45RO-negative cells positively selected for CCR7 counted as naive CD8 cells, so terminally differentiated effector memory CD45RA+ cells were excluded. Only in-frame clones appear in the TCRdb table, and some are missing; sequencing was by immunoSEQ multiplex PCR. The table includes around 2,000,000 clones, over 85% detected once. The material sequenced was naive CD8+ T cells sorted from blood. These receptors were obtained from a young man in good health.

This chain joins TRBV7-9 and TRBJ2-7, with TRBD2 matching 7 bases. There are 14 residues in the CDR3. V was clipped by 2 bases and J by 6 bases; unmatched bases: 7. Germline-derived CDR1 and CDR2 are SEHNR and FQNEAQ (reference sequence). CDR3 sequence: CASSLHLRGSEQYF. In nucleotides, the CDR3 is TGTGCCAGCAGCTTACACTTGCGGGGGAGCGAGCAGTACTTC.

The chain links TRBV9 to TRBJ2-1; 8 bases line up with TRBD2. The V segment lost 0 bases and the J segment 0 bases; nucleotides outside the gene matches: 8. Germline loops: CDR1 SGDLS, CDR2 YYNGEE. This CDR3 comprises 18 residues. The CDR3 region has the DNA TGTGCCAGCAGCGTAGATGGCGCGGGGGGCAACTCCTACAATGAGCAGTTCTTC. This translates into CASSVDGAGGNSYNEQFF.

The chain joins TRBV10-1 to TRBJ2-2; D gene unclear. The CDR3 is 13 amino acids. Germline loops: CDR1 WNHNN, CDR2 SYGVQD (reference sequence). Trimming shortened V by 2 bases and J by 5 bases, and 6 bases separated the two germline ends. CDR3 coding DNA: TGCGCCAGCAGTGAGACGAGAACCGGGGAGCTGTTTTTT. Amino acid sequence: CASSETRTGELFF.

This chain links TRBV9 with TRBJ2-2; a possible D gene is TRBD1 (5 bases). The ends were cut back, 1 base at V and 2 bases at J, with 12 bases in the middle. Per the germline V gene, CDR1 is SGDLS and CDR2 is YYNGEE. The CDR3 contains 16 residues. The CDR3 DNA is TGTGCCAGCAGCGTAAGGCCCAGGGAAAACACCGGGGAGCTGTTTTTT. Translating it yields CASSVRPRENTGELFF.

V usage is TRBV9 and J usage is TRBJ1-1; perhaps TRBD1 as D (5 bases). The CDR3 spans 14 residues. The V end lost 4 bases, the J end lost 3 bases, and 13 bases lay between the germline ends. CDR1 SGDLS and CDR2 YYNGEE come from the germline V gene. CDR3 nucleotides: TGTGCCAGCAGCCCATGGGGGATGGACACTGAAGCTTTCTTT. Translated: CASSPWGMDTEAFF.

This rearrangement joins TRBV5-4 to TRBJ2-7; D not certain. Germline values: CDR1 SGHNT, CDR2 YYREEE (reference sequence). V lost 1 base, J lost 3 bases, and 8 bases lay in between. The CDR3 covers 13 residues. The CDR3 protein is CASSLSPLYEQYF. CDR3 bases: TGTGCCAGCAGCTTGAGCCCCCTCTACGAGCAGTACTTC. Complete variable domain (other parts from reference TRBV5-4 and TRBJ2-7): ETGVTQSPTHLIKTRGQQVTLRCSSQSGHNTVSWYQQALGQGPQFIFQYYREEENGRGNFPPRFSGLQFPNYSSELNVNALELDDSALYLCASSLSPLYEQYFGPGTRLTVT.

The sample holds one count of this clone. This rearrangement joins TRBV6-5 to TRBJ2-1, with 8 bases fitting TRBD2. Germline CDR1 MNHEY, CDR2 SVGAGI. The length of the CDR3 is 16 residues. Trimming at V came to 4 bases and at J to 3 bases, leaving 8 bases not matched to a gene. The CDR3 protein is CASSSPGTRGYNEQFF. Here the CDR3 DNA reads TGTGCCAGCAGTTCCCCCGGGACTAGGGGCTACAATGAGCAGTTCTTC.

The chain couples TRBV13 to TRBJ1-6; maybe TRBD1 (6 bases). CDR3 size: 14 residues. Trimming cost V 5 bases and J 9 bases, with 14 bases left between them. Germline CDR1 reads PRHDT; CDR2 reads FYEKMQ (reference sequence). The CDR3 region has the DNA TGTGCCAGCAGCGGCGACAGGTCCAGTTCACCCCTCCACTTT. Amino acids: CASSGDRSSSPLHF.

V is TRBV10-3 and J is TRBJ2-2; possibly TRBD2 for D (6 bases). CDR1 is ENHRY, CDR2 SYGVKD, per germline. V lost 10 bases and J lost 1, with 25 bases in between. The CDR3 has 18 amino acids. CDR3 loop: CATTLRGEAVENTGELFF. In DNA, the CDR3 is TGTGCCACCACCCTGAGAGGGGAGGCCGTTGAGAACACCGGGGAGCTGTTTTTT.

The V and J genes are TRBV7-9 and TRBJ1-1, with D unresolved. Germline assignment: CDR1 SEHNR and CDR2 FQNEAQ (reference sequence). Trimming took 4 bases from V and 4 from J, leaving 10 bases between them. CDR3 length: 13 residues. CDR3 sequence reads: CASSSIPGTEAFF. The CDR3 bases are TGTGCCAGCAGCTCAATACCGGGCACTGAAGCTTTCTTT.

The gene calls are TRBV29-1 and TRBJ2-1; 10 bases match TRBD2. This CDR3 comprises 13 residues. Germline CDR1 and CDR2: SQVTM and ANQGSEA. The junction had 3 bases not matched to a gene; V was cut back by 5 bases and J by 5 bases. CDR3 sequence: CSVRTSGDNEQFF. The CDR3 region has the DNA TGCAGCGTTAGGACTAGCGGCGACAATGAGCAGTTCTTC.

The J gene is TRBJ2-5, the V gene TRBV5-1; 8 bases are a match to TRBD2. Germline V CDR1 and CDR2: SGHRS, YFSETQ. This CDR3 contains 15 residues. With V trimmed by 3 bases and J by 2 bases, 6 bases remained unmatched. The CDR3 region has the DNA TGCGCCAGCAGCTCGATAGCGGGGCTGCAAGAGACCCAGTACTTC. It translates to CASSSIAGLQETQYF. Based on the CDR3 plus reference TRBV5-1 and TRBJ2-5, the full variable domain is KAGVTQTPRYLIKTRGQQVTLSCSPISGHRSVSWYQQTPGQGLQFLFEYFSETQRNKGNFPGRFSGRQFSNSRSEMNVSTLELGDSALYLCASSSIAGLQETQYFGPGTRLLVL.

The chain couples TRBV5-6 to TRBJ2-6; D might be TRBD1 (5 bases). The CDR3 is 15 residues long. V lost 4 bases and J 2 bases, leaving 10 bases between the germline ends. The germline V gene encodes CDR1 SGHDT and CDR2 YYEEEE. The CDR3 loop reads CASSIQGAGANVLTF. Here the CDR3 DNA reads TGTGCCAGCAGCATTCAAGGGGCTGGGGCCAACGTCCTGACTTTC.

The gene calls are TRBV7-8 and TRBJ2-4; 8 bases fit TRBD1. The CDR3 extends over 13 amino acids. Germline V CDR1 and CDR2: SGHVS, FQNEAQ. Losses at the gene ends were 5 bases for V and 5 bases for J; bases not matched to a gene: 2. Here the CDR3 reads CASSAGGQNIQYF. CDR3 nucleotides: TGTGCCAGCAGCGCAGGGGGCCAAAACATTCAGTACTTC. Full variable domain (outside the CDR3, taken from reference TRBV7-8 and TRBJ2-4): GAGVSQSPRYKVAKRGQDVALRCDPISGHVSLFWYQQALGQGPEFLTYFQNEAQLDKSGLPSDRFFAERPEGSVSTLKIQRTQQEDSAVYLCASSAGGQNIQYFGAGTRLSVL.

This chain uses TRBV7-7 with TRBJ1-1; D may be TRBD1 (6 bases). Germline V gene sequence: CDR1 SSHAT, CDR2 FNYEAQ (reference sequence). This CDR3 spans 19 amino acids. DNA of the CDR3: TGTGCTGAGTGGCCTCATCCGATGGCGGACAGAGATTTGGGCACTGAAGCTTTCTTT. Its protein is CAEWPHPMADRDLGTEAFF.